What follows describes a single T cell receptor beta chain. Its antigen is currently unknown. The data originate from a study of early T cells in non-severe SARS-CoV-2 infection. Overall study: From unsorted whole blood, bulk RNA was sequenced, and the chains remained unpaired. Findings and caveats of the study: Matching results from VDJdb favored anti-spike CD8 responses, leaving private and CD4 specificities undetected.

Individual cDNA molecules were tagged with unique molecular identifiers, the study reported. One entry per CDR3 protein, called by TCRdb with MiXCR from the 5' RACE reads. The profile shows around 56,000 distinct CDR3 sequences, around 13% of them singletons. Per germline, CDR1 SQVTM and CDR2 ANQGSEA. V lost 7 bases to trimming and J lost 4 bases, with 13 bases between them. The CDR3 spans 12 residues. The genes are TRBV29-1 and TRBJ1-1; possibly TRBD1 for D (6 bases). The sequence derives from an adult who was a healthcare worker with PCR-confirmed SARS-CoV-2 infection or an uninfected control (not recorded which). This specimen consisted of whole blood, obtained at baseline. CDR3 DNA: TGCAGCGCTGGACGAGGGGGCACTGAAGCTTTCTTT. Its protein is CSAGRGGTEAFF.